The clone carrying this T cell receptor beta chain showed up just a few times. Its antigen is unidentified. This sample is part of a study of T cell responses to AZD1222 COVID-19 vaccine. Sequencing was performed with immunoSEQ multiplex PCR; in TCRdb, only in-frame clones are kept and a portion is missing. Counted here are about 140,000 clones, approximately 85% occurring once; the ten biggest clones make up roughly 8.7%. Germline V lookup: CDR1 LGHNA, CDR2 YSLEER. With 0 bases removed from V and 0 bases from J, the gap between germline ends came to 15 bases. CDR3 length: 18 amino acids. Overall study results and limits: Reportedly, close to half of spike-specific TCRs are directed against unmutated variant regions. Vaccine-related CD4 TCRs covered spike, predominating at 160-218 and 743-854.

The clonotype originates from an adult who received the MenACWY meningococcal vaccine as a control. The sample consisted of peripheral blood, taken 28 days after the second dose of the MenACWY control vaccine. The chain uses TRBV4-3 and TRBJ2-1; no clear D. DNA for the CDR3: TGCGCCAGCAGCCAAGACCTCCTGGACGGAAGCTCCTACAATGAGCAGTTCTTC. The encoded protein is CASSQDLLDGSSYNEQFF.